The rows below give T cell receptor beta chains drawn from one sample of a study of precursors of human CD4 cytotoxic T cells. From the reads, TCRdb called clonotypes with MiXCR, one entry per CDR3 protein. In the table there are around 770 distinct CDR3 sequences, about 17% of which are singletons. The sample taken for sequencing was memory CD4+ T cells from blood (PBMCs). The receptors here all came from a human donor in good health. Both conserved end residues are part of each CDR3. D genes are given only for firm matches. For some rows the clone size is stated as once, few or many, or as a class when expanded; others skip it.

j_gene | v_gene | d_gene | abundance | CDR3nt | CDR3aa
TRBJ2-7 | TRBV7-3 | NA | large | TGTGCCAGGGCCCGAGCTGGACTTTCCTACGAGCAGTACTTC | CARARAGLSYEQYF
TRBJ2-5 | TRBV5-1 | TRBD1 | few | TGCGCCAGCAGCCCCGGGACAGGGGAAGAGACCCAGTACTTC | CASSPGTGEETQYF
TRBJ1-1 | TRBV6-5 | NA | large | TGTGCCAGCAAGGAAGGGTCCCGGGGGCCTGAAGCTTTCTTT | CASKEGSRGPEAFF
TRBJ1-2 | TRBV5-6 | NA | NA | TGTGCCAGCAGCTTGCCGCACGGCTATGGCTACACCTTC | CASSLPHGYGYTF
TRBJ2-2 | TRBV5-1 | NA | large | TGCGCCAGCAGCTTGGTACAGTTCACCGGGGAGCTGTTTTTT | CASSLVQFTGELFF
TRBJ1-5 | TRBV20-1 | TRBD1 | large | TGCAGTGCTGTCACCGGGACAGCCAATCAGCCCCAGCATTTT | CSAVTGTANQPQHF
TRBJ2-4 | TRBV2 | NA | large | TGTGCCAGCAGTCGGGACCTGGGGCAAAACATTCAGTACTTC | CASSRDLGQNIQYF
TRBJ2-7 | TRBV3-1 | NA | large | TGTGCCAGCAGCCGCAGCCTACCGCCCTACGAGCAGTACTTC | CASSRSLPPYEQYF
TRBJ1-3 | TRBV20-1 | TRBD1 | few | TGCAGTGCCCAAGACGGGACAGGGGGCAACATATATTTT | CSAQDGTGGNIYF
TRBJ1-6 | TRBV6-5 | TRBD1 | NA | TGTACCAGCAGTAAAACAGGGGCTGGACTTAATTCACCCCTCCACTTT | CTSSKTGAGLNSPLHF
TRBJ1-3 | TRBV27 | NA | NA | TGTGCCAGCGCGGATGGGGGCTCTGGAGACACCATATATTTT | CASADGGSGDTIYF
TRBJ1-1 | TRBV3-1 | NA | large | TGTGCCAGCAGCCAAGGGAACAGGGATGAAGCTTTCTTT | CASSQGNRDEAFF
TRBJ1-3 | TRBV6-5 | NA | large | TGTGCCAGCAGTCTCGAATATGGGAGAAACACCATATATTTT | CASSLEYGRNTIYF
TRBJ2-1 | TRBV20-1 | TRBD2 | NA | TGCAGTGCTAGAAAGGCTAGCGGGTTCGATGAGCAGTTCTTC | CSARKASGFDEQFF